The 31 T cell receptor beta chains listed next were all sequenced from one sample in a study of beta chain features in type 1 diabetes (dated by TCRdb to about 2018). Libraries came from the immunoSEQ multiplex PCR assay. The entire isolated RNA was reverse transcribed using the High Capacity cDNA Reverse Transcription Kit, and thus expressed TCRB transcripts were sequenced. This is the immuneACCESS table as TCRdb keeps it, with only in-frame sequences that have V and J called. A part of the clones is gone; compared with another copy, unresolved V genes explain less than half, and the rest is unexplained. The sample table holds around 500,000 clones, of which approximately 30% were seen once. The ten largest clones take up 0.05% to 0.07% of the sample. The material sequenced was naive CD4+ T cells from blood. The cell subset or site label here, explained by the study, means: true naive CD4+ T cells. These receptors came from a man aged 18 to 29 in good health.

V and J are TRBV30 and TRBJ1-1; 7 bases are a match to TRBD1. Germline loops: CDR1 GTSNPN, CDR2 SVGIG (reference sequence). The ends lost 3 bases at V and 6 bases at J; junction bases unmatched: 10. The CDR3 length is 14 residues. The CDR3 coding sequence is TGTGCCTGGAGCCCCGACAGGGTCGGCCCTGAAGCTTTCTTT. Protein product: CAWSPDRVGPEAFF.

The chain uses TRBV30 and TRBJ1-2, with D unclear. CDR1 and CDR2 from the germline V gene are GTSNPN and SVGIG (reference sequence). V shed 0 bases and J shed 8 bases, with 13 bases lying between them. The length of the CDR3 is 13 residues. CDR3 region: CAWSVRRGIGYTF. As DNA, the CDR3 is TGTGCCTGGAGTGTACGTCGGGGAATAGGCTACACCTTC.

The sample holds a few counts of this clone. CDR3 coding DNA: TGTGCCAGCAGCAACCCACCCCGGGACGGCAAGAAACGAACTAATGAAAAACTGTTTTTT. This translates into CASSNPPRDGKKRTNEKLFF. The chain joins TRBV28 to TRBJ1-4, with a weak D call TRBD1 (5 bases). Between the trimmed V and J ends, which lost 6 bases and 1 base, there was a span of 27 bases. Per germline, CDR1 MDHEN and CDR2 SYDVKM. The CDR3 is made up of 20 amino acids.

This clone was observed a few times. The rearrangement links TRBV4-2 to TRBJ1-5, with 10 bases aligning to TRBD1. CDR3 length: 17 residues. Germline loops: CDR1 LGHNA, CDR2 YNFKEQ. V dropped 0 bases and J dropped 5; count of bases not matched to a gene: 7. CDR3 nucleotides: TGTGCCAGCAGCCAAGATAACAGGGACAGGGGCCATCAGCCCCAGCATTTT. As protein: CASSQDNRDRGHQPQHF.

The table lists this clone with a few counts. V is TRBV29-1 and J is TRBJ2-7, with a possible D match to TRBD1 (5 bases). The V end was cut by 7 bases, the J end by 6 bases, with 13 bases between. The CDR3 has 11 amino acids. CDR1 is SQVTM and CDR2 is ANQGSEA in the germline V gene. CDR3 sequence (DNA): TGCAGCGCTACAGGTTGGGGCGAGCAGTACTTC. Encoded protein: CSATGWGEQYF.

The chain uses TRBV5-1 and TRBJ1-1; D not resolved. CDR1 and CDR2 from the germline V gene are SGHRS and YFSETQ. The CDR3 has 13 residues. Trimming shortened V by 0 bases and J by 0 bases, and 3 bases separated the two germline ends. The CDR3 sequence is CASSLVMNTEAFF. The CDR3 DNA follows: TGCGCCAGCAGCTTGGTCATGAACACTGAAGCTTTCTTT.

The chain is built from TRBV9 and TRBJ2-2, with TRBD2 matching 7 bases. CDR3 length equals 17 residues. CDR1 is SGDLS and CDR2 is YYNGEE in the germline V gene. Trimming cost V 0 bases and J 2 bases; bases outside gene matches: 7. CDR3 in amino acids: CASSVATAGANTGELFF. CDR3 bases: TGTGCCAGCAGCGTAGCTACGGCGGGAGCAAACACCGGGGAGCTGTTTTTT. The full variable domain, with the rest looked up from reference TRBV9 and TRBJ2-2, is DSGVTQTPKHLITATGQRVTLRCSPRSGDLSVYWYQQSLDQGLQFLIQYYNGEERAKGNILERFSAQQFPDLHSELNLSSLELGDSALYFCASSVATAGANTGELFFGEGSRLTVL.

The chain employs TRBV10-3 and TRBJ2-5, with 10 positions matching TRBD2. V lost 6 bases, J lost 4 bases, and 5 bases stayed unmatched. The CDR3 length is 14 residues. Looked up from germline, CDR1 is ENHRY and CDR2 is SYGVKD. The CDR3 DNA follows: TGTGCCATCAGAAGAGCGGGAGGGGGAGAGACCCAGTACTTC. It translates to CAIRRAGGGETQYF.

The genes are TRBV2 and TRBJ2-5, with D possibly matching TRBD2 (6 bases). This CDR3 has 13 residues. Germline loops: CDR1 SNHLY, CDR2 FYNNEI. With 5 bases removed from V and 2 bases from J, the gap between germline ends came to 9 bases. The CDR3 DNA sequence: TGTGCCAGCAGTTCTAGCGAACAAGAGACCCAGTACTTC. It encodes CASSSSEQETQYF.

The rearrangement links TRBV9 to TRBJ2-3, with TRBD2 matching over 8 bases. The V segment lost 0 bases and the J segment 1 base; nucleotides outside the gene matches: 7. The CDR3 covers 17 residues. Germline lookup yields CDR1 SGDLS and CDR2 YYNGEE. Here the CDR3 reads CASSVAQSAGGTDTQYF. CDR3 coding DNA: TGTGCCAGCAGCGTAGCCCAATCAGCGGGAGGCACAGATACGCAGTATTTT.

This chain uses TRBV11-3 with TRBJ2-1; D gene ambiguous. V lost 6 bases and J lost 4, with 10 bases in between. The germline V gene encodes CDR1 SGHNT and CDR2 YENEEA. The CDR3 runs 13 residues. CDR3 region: CASSSDHYNEQFF. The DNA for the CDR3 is TGTGCCAGCAGTTCGGACCATTACAATGAGCAGTTCTTC.

The CDR3 sequence is CASSPPPRGRTEAFF. The CDR3 nucleotides are TGTGCCAGCAGTCCCCCCCCAAGGGGGCGGACTGAAGCTTTCTTT. The rearrangement uses TRBV28 and TRBJ1-1, with 7 bases that match TRBD1. Germline lookup yields CDR1 MDHEN and CDR2 SYDVKM. The V and J ends lost 5 bases and 5 bases, in that order; junction bases with no gene match: 11. The CDR3 covers 15 residues.

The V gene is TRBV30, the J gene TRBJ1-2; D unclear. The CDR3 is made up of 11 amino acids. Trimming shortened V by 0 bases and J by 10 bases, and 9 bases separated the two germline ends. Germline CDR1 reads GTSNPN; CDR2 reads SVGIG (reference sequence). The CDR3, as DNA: TGTGCCTGGAGTGTACCGGGAGTCTACACCTTC. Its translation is CAWSVPGVYTF.

The CDR3 here is CASSSSLAEETQYF. The CDR3, as DNA: TGCGCCAGCAGCTCGTCACTAGCGGAAGAGACCCAGTACTTC. This chain joins TRBV5-1 and TRBJ2-5; TRBD2 agrees at 8 bases. V gave up 3 bases and J gave up 3 bases; unmatched junction bases: 4. CDR3 length: 14 amino acids. CDR1 SGHRS and CDR2 YFSETQ come from the germline V gene.

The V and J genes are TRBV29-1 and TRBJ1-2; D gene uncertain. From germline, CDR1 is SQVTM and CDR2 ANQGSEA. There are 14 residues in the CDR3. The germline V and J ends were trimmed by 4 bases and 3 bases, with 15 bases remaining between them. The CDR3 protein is CSVGTLRGDYGYTF. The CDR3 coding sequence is TGCAGCGTTGGTACGTTACGAGGCGACTATGGCTACACCTTC.

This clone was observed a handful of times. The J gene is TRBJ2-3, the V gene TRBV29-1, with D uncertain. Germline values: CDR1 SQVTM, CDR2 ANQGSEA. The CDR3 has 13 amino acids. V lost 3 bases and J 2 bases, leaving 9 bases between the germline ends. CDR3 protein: CSVDVSYTDTQYF. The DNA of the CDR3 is TGCAGCGTTGATGTCTCCTACACAGATACGCAGTATTTT.

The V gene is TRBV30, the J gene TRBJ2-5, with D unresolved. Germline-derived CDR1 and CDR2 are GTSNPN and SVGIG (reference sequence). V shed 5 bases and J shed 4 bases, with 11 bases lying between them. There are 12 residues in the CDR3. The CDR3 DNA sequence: TGTGCCTGGGACCTCCGCAGAGAGACCCAGTACTTC. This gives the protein CAWDLRRETQYF.

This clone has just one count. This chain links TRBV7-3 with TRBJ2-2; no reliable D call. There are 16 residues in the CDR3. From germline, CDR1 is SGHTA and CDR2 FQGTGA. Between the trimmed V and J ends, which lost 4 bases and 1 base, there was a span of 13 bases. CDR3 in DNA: TGTGCCAGCAGCTCAGGACGGAACCTGAACACCGGGGAGCTGTTTTTT. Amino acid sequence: CASSSGRNLNTGELFF.

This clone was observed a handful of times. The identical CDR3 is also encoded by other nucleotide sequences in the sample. The CDR3 sequence: CASSLPGRETQYF. CDR3 nucleotide sequence: TGCGCCAGCAGCTTGCCGGGCCGGGAGACCCAGTACTTC. The gene calls are TRBV5-1 and TRBJ2-5, with D hard to call. V was clipped by 1 base and J by 5 bases, with 9 bases between them. Looked up from germline, CDR1 is SGHRS and CDR2 is YFSETQ. The CDR3 sequence is 13 residues long.

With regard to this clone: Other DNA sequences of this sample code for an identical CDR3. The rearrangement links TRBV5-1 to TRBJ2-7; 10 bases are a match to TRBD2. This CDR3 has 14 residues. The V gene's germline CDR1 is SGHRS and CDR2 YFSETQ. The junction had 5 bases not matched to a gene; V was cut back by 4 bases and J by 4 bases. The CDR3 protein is CASSLTSGAYEQYF. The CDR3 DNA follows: TGCGCCAGCAGCCTAACTAGCGGGGCGTACGAGCAGTACTTC.

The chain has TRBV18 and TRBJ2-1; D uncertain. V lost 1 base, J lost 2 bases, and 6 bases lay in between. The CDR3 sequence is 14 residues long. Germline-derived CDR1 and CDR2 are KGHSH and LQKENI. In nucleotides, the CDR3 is TGTGCCAGCTCACCACTGGGAACCTACAATGAGCAGTTCTTC. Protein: CASSPLGTYNEQFF.

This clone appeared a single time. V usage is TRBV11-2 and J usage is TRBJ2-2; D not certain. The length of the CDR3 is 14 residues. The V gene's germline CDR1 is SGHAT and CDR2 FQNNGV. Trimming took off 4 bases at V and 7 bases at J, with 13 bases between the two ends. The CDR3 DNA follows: TGTGCCAGCAGCTGGGCCCACACCGTCGGGGAGCTGTTTTTT. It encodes CASSWAHTVGELFF.

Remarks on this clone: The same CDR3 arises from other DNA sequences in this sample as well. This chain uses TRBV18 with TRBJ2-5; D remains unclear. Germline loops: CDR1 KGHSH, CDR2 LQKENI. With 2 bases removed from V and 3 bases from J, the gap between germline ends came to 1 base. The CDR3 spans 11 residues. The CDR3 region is CASSPEETQYF. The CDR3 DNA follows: TGTGCCAGCTCACCAGAAGAGACCCAGTACTTC.

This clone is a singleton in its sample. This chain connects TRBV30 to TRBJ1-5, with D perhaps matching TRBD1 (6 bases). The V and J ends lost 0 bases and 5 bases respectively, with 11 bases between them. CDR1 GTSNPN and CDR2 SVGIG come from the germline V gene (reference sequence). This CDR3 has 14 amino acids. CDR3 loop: CAWSVGGVDQPQHF. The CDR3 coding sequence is TGTGCCTGGAGTGTAGGGGGGGTTGATCAGCCCCAGCATTTT.

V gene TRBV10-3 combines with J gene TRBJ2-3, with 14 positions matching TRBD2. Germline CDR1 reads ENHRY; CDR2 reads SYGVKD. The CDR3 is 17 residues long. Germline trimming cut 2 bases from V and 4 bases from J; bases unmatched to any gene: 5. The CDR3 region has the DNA TGTGCCATCAGTGAGGGACGACTAGCGGGAGGGTCAGATACGCAGTATTTT. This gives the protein CAISEGRLAGGSDTQYF.

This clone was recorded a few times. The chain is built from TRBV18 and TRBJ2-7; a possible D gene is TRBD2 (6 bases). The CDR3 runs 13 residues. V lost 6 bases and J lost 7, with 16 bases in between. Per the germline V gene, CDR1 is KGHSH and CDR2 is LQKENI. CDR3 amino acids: CASSDGEGREQYF. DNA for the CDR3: TGTGCCAGCTCGGATGGCGAGGGGAGGGAGCAGTACTTC. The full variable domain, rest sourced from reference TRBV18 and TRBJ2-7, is NAGVMQNPRHLVRRRGQEARLRCSPMKGHSHVYWYRQLPEEGLKFMVYLQKENIIDESGMPKERFSAEFPKEGPSILRIQQVVRGDSAAYFCASSDGEGREQYFGPGTRLTVT.

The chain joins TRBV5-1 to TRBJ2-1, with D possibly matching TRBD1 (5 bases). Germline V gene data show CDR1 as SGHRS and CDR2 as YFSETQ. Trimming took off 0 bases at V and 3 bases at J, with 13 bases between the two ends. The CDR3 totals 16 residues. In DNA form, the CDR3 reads TGCGCCAGCAGCTTGGAACGGCAGGGTGACTACAATGAGCAGTTCTTC. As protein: CASSLERQGDYNEQFF.

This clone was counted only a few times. The CDR3 loop is CASSFDPYNEQFF. In DNA form, the CDR3 reads TGCGCCAGCAGCTTTGATCCTTACAATGAGCAGTTCTTC. V usage is TRBV5-1 and J usage is TRBJ2-1; D remains ambiguous. Germline CDR1 and CDR2: SGHRS and YFSETQ. The CDR3 is 13 amino acids. Trimming pared 2 bases from V and 4 bases from J, leaving 7 bases between.

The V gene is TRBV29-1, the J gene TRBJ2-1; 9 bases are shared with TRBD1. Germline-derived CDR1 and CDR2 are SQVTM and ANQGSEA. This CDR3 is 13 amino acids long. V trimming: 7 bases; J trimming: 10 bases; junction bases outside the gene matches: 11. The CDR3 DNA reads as TGCAGCGGGATCCGGGACAGGGTCGGGGAGCAGTTCTTC. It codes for CSGIRDRVGEQFF.

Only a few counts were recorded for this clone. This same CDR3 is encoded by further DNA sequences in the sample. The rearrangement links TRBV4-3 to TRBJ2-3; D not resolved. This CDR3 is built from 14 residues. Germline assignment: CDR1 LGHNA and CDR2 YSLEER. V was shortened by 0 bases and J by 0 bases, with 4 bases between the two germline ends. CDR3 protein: CASSQDRSTDTQYF. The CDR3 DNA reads TGCGCCAGCAGCCAAGATCGGAGCACAGATACGCAGTATTTT.

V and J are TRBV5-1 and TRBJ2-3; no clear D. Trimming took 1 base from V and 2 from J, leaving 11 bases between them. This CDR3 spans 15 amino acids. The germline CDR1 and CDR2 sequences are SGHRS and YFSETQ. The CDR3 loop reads CASSLLSGYTDTQYF. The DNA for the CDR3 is TGCGCCAGCAGCTTGTTGTCGGGCTACACAGATACGCAGTATTTT.